This section outlines one T cell receptor (beta chain) sequence together with its context. Antigen specificity is unknown. Sequenced by immunoSEQ multiplex PCR; TCRdb stores in-frame clones only, minus some. This table holds 150,000 to 200,000 clones, over 80% found once. The source of the sample is a study of shared clonotypes between healthy human individuals. Across the study: Aged between 18 and 49, the donors were a couple of women and a few men.

Germline V lookup: CDR1 MGHRA, CDR2 YSYEKL. The CDR3 runs 16 residues. The germline V and J ends were trimmed by 3 bases and 0 bases, with 12 bases remaining between them. Division of CD4+ cells produced a CD45RA+ naive subset and a CD45RA-negative memory subset. Study results and limitations: Relative to their counterparts shared across all four donors, non-shared clonotypes exhibited diminished generation probabilities.

The source is a woman aged 25 to 39 in good health. The chain couples TRBV4-1 to TRBJ1-5; D not resolved. Material: naive CD4+ T cells sorted from blood. Subset defined: CD45RA+ positively selected. CDR3 loop: CASSQHLIFSNQPQHF. In DNA, the CDR3 is TGCGCCAGCAGCCAGCACTTAATATTTAGCAATCAGCCCCAGCATTTT.